A selection of T cell receptor beta chains follows, all from one sample in a study of blood T cell repertoires in COVID-19. Here immunoSEQ multiplex PCR was the method, and the copy in TCRdb shows in-frame clones only, minus some. The sample consists of some 140,000 clones, under 90% of them appearing once. Sequenced sample: peripheral blood. These receptors came from a woman in her sixties or seventies with active or convalescent COVID-19. The CDR3 runs from the conserved cysteine through the conserved F or W. Each record gives: D gene, V gene, clone size, J gene, CDR3 protein, CDR3 DNA. A D gene is named only where the DNA matches it firmly. The listing skips clone size in some rows; elsewhere it reads once, few, many or a size class.

D: NA; V: TRBV28; size: once; J: TRBJ2-5; CDR3: CASSPKRSQETQYF; DNA: TGTGCCAGCAGTCCCAAGCGGTCCCAAGAGACCCAGTACTTC
D: TRBD1; V: TRBV29-1; size: NA; J: TRBJ1-4; CDR3: CSVRPGGYEKLFF; DNA: TGCAGCGTGCGACCAGGGGGCTACGAAAAACTGTTTTTT
D: TRBD2; V: TRBV4-2; size: NA; J: TRBJ2-1; CDR3: CASSEGIGLAGGEYNEQFF; DNA: TGTGCCAGCAGCGAAGGTATCGGACTAGCGGGAGGCGAGTACAATGAGCAGTTCTTC
D: NA; V: TRBV4-1; size: few; J: TRBJ1-5; CDR3: CASSQDGGGNQPQHF; DNA: TGCGCCAGCAGCCAGGACGGGGGTGGCAATCAGCCCCAGCATTTT
D: NA; V: TRBV19; size: once; J: TRBJ1-1; CDR3: CASTTGEGYTEAFF; DNA: TGTGCCAGCACTACCGGGGAGGGGTACACTGAAGCTTTCTTT
D: NA; V: TRBV12-3/TRBV12-4; size: NA; J: TRBJ1-2; CDR3: CASSLGSGGYTF; DNA: TGTGCCAGCAGCCTTGGAAGCGGTGGCTACACCTTC
D: TRBD2; V: TRBV27; size: NA; J: TRBJ2-7; CDR3: CASWGLGSYEQYF; DNA: TGTGCCAGCTGGGGACTAGGGAGCTACGAGCAGTACTTC
D: NA; V: TRBV10-2; size: NA; J: TRBJ2-2; CDR3: CASSVLAGELFF; DNA: TGCGCCAGCAGTGTACTAGCCGGGGAGCTGTTTTTT
D: TRBD2; V: TRBV5-4; size: once; J: TRBJ2-6; CDR3: CASSLGTSGAPGETF; DNA: TGTGCCAGCAGCTTAGGGACTAGCGGGGCCCCAGGAGAGACTTTC
D: NA; V: TRBV11-2; size: NA; J: TRBJ2-2; CDR3: CASSLGLNTGELFF; DNA: TGTGCCAGCAGCCTGGGACTCAACACCGGGGAGCTGTTTTTT
D: NA; V: TRBV4-2; size: NA; J: TRBJ1-1; CDR3: CASSQDRTRGGTEAFF; DNA: TGTGCCAGCAGCCAAGATAGGACGAGGGGGGGAACTGAAGCTTTCTTT
D: NA; V: TRBV4-1; size: NA; J: TRBJ2-5; CDR3: CASSQGLGTLTGETQYF; DNA: TGCGCCAGCAGCCAAGGACTCGGGACACTCACAGGAGAGACCCAGTACTTC
D: NA; V: TRBV25-1; size: once; J: TRBJ2-2; CDR3: CASSEPSGSGELFF; DNA: TGTGCCAGCAGTGAACCCTCGGGGTCCGGGGAGCTGTTTTTT
D: TRBD1; V: TRBV2; size: few; J: TRBJ1-1; CDR3: CATQGRGRDTEAFF; DNA: TGTGCCACCCAAGGTAGGGGGCGAGACACTGAAGCTTTCTTT
D: TRBD1; V: TRBV9; size: NA; J: TRBJ1-2; CDR3: CASSAGDSAIYGYTF; DNA: TGTGCCAGCAGCGCAGGGGACAGCGCCATCTATGGCTACACCTTC
D: TRBD1; V: TRBV27; size: NA; J: TRBJ1-2; CDR3: CASRPGYRGGYTF; DNA: TGTGCCAGCAGGCCGGGTTACAGGGGAGGCTACACCTTC
D: NA; V: TRBV6-6; size: NA; J: TRBJ1-2; CDR3: CASSYGGEIDGYTF; DNA: TGTGCCAGCAGTTACGGCGGGGAAATCGATGGCTACACCTTC
D: TRBD2; V: TRBV7-3; size: NA; J: TRBJ2-7; CDR3: CASSLFWLEREDYEQYF; DNA: TGTGCCAGCAGCTTATTTTGGTTGGAGCGGGAGGACTACGAGCAGTACTTC